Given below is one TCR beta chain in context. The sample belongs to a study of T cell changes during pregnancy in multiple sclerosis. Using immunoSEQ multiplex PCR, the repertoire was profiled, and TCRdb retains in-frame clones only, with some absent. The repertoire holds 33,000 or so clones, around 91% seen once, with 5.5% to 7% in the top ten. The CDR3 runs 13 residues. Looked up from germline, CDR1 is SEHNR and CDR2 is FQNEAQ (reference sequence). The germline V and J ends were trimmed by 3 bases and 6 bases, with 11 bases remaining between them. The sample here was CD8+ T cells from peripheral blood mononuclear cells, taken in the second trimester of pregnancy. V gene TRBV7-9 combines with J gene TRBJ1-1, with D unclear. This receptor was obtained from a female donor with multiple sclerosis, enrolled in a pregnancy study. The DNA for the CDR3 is TGTGCCAGCAGCTTGGTTTCAGAAGCTGAAGCTTTCTTT. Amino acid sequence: CASSLVSEAEAFF.